Only a few counts were recorded for the clone carrying this T cell receptor beta chain. The assay was immunoSEQ multiplex PCR, and TCRdb's table has in-frame clones only and misses some. This table holds about 220,000 clones, approximately 84% found once. The data stem from a study of blood T cell repertoires in COVID-19. For the study at large: Specimens from acute and convalescent COVID-19 originated in the United States, Italy and Spain. From T cells, B-cell-depleted T cells, or PBMCs came the material, which was cDNA or gDNA.

Germline values: CDR1 SNHLY, CDR2 FYNNEI. The junction had 7 bases not matched to a gene; V was cut back by 5 bases and J by 2 bases. The CDR3 has 16 amino acids. The TCR comes from a woman in her 30s who had recovered from COVID-19. The sequencing input was peripheral blood. The rearrangement joins TRBV2 to TRBJ2-2; 8 nucleotides agree with TRBD2. The CDR3 DNA reads as TGTGCCAGCAGTAAAATACTAGCGGACAACACCGGGGAGCTGTTTTTT. Translating it yields CASSKILADNTGELFF.